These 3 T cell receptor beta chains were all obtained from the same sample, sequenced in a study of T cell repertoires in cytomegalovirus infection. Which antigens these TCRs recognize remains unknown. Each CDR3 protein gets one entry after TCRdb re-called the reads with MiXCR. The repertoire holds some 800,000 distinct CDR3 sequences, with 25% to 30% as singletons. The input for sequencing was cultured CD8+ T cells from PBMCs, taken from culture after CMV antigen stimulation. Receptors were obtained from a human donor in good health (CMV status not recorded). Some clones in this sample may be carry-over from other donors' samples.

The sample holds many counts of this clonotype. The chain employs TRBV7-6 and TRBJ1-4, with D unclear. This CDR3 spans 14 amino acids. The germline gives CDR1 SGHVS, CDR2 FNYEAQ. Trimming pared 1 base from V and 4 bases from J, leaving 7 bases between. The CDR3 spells CASSLEWGNEKLFF. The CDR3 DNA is TGTGCCAGCAGCTTAGAATGGGGTAATGAAAAACTGTTTTTT. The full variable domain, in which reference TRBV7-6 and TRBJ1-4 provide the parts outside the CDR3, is GAGVSQSPRYKVTKRGQDVALRCDPISGHVSLYWYRQALGQGPEFLTYFNYEAQQDKSGLPNDRFSAERPEGSISTLTIQRTEQRDSAMYRCASSLEWGNEKLFFGSGTQLSVL.

CDR3 coding DNA: TGTGCCAGCAGTGAAGCGCTTCTGGGGGACAGGGGGCCGTATGAGCAGTTCTTC. Its translation is CASSEALLGDRGPYEQFF. V is TRBV6-1 and J is TRBJ2-1; 12 positions match TRBD1. The CDR3 sequence is 18 residues long. The ends lost 0 bases at V and 8 bases at J; junction bases unmatched: 11. Germline V CDR1 and CDR2: MNHNS, SASEGT.

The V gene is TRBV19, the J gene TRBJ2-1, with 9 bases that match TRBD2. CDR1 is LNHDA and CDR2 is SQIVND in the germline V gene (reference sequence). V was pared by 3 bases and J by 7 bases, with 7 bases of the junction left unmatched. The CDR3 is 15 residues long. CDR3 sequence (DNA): TGTGCCAGTAGTATCTTGCGGGGGGGAGGAAATGAGCAGTTCTTC. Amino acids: CASSILRGGGNEQFF. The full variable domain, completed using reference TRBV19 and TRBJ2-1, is DGGITQSPKYLFRKEGQNVTLSCEQNLNHDAMYWYRQDPGQGLRLIYYSQIVNDFQKGDIAEGYSVSREKKESFPLTVTSAQKNPTAFYLCASSILRGGGNEQFFGPGTRLTVL.